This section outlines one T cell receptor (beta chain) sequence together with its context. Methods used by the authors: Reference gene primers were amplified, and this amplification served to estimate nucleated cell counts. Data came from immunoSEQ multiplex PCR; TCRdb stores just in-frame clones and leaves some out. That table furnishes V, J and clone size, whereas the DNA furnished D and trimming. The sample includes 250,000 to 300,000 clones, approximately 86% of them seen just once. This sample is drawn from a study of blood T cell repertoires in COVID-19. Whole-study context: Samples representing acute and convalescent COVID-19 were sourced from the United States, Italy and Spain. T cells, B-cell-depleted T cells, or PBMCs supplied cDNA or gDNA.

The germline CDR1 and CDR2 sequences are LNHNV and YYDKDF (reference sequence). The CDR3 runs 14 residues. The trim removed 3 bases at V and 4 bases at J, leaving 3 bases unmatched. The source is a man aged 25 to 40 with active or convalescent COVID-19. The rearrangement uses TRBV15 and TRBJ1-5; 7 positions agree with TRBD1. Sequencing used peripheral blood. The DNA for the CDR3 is TGTGCCACCAGCAGCCGGGACAGAAATCAGCCCCAGCATTTT. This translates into CATSSRDRNQPQHF.